Listed here is a single T cell receptor beta chain. This clonotype appeared a few times. The antigen this receptor binds is unknown. No much larger clone exists at a distance of one base, and base qualities are not known. This sample is drawn from a study of T cells after yellow fever vaccination (dated by TCRdb to the late 2010s). A note on the overall study: The SMART-Seq v4 Ultra Low Input RNA kit was used to prepare libraries from fractions with low cell numbers. To track T-cell clones before and after primary and booster YFV17D yellow fever vaccination, bulk TCR alpha and beta repertoires were sequenced longitudinally. The cohort comprised two healthy male donors, one aged 18 to 29 and one aged 30 to 40 years. Bulk PBMC replicates and cell subsets were isolated from blood drawn at multiple timepoints before and after both primary and secondary immunization. Study-wide findings and limitations: A small share of clonotypes occurred in both CD4 and CD8 compartments, likely arising from convergent recombination. Compared with the primary T-cell response, the secondary T-cell response was weaker but faster, peaking on day 5 rather than day 15. Because the study included only a couple of donors, the extent to which the findings can be generalized is limited. FACS-sorted repertoires could contain abundant contaminating clonotypes from the bulk population, so computational filtering was required. After the booster, most of the clones that had expanded following primary vaccination were detected again (just under 97% of CD4 and around 90% of CD8), which suggests that memory was broadly maintained.

Including the terminal cysteine and phenylalanine, the CDR3 comprises 14 residues. The CDR3 DNA has 42 bases and is translated from base 1. The treatment or condition label corresponds to: live attenuated yellow fever vaccine strain. At each blood-draw timepoint, two biological replicates of bulk PBMCs were collected. A standard Ficoll-Paque protocol was used to isolate PBMCs from peripheral blood. TriZol was used to extract RNA from bulk PBMCs, CD4 and CD8 fractions, and dextramer-positive and dextramer-negative fractions. Synthesis of TCR cDNA relied on 5'RACE template switching, a step that introduced a universal primer site along with unique molecular identifiers. Priming for cDNA synthesis came from both the TCR alpha and TCR beta constant segments. Two PCR steps were used to amplify libraries, with sample barcodes and sequencing adapters being added in the second step. Sequencing of the libraries was done on either Illumina HiSeq 2500 (2x100 bp) or NovaSeq (2x150 bp). The authors' analysis ran thus. MIGEC was used to demultiplex reads and collapse the reads into UMI consensus sequences, and MiXCR was used for V(D)J alignment. Vaccine-responding clonotypes were defined with edgeR using replicate PBMC samples, requiring FDR below 0.01 and a log2 fold change above 5 up to day 15. Bulk clonotypes were assigned CD4 or CD8 identity according to which sequenced CD4 or CD8 repertoire held them at higher abundance. TCRdb ran its own pipeline on the public reads, namely fastp trimming at Q25 and MiXCR clone calling, and kept in-frame beta chains. Merged by CDR3 protein, the rows form single entries marked with the most common genes and DNA. These V and J calls are TCRdb output, not the study's own analysis. This sample holds 550,000 or so distinct CDR3 sequences; 19% were observed only once. The ten largest account for 13% to 15% of the sample.

Recombination linked TRBV21-1 to TRBJ2-2; the table's D gene call, TRBD1, was not cross checked with the DNA. TRBV21-1 is assigned pseudogene status. This TCR came from a man younger than 40 who received the YFV17D yellow fever vaccine. This sample comprised PBMCs, obtained 15 days after the yellow fever booster vaccination. The nucleotides read TGTGCCAGCAGAGACAGGGTGTTCACCGGGGAGCTGTTTTTT. Its amino acids are CASRDRVFTGELFF.